These 23 T cell receptor beta chains originate from one sample sequenced in a study of human T cells and chemical hapten exposure. TCRdb re-called the RACE reads with MiXCR, one entry per CDR3 protein. The sample carries under 75,000 distinct CDR3 sequences, around 10% recorded once. This sample's time point: patch test 3, about 24 weeks after DPC sensitization. Treatment given: therapeutic diphenylcyclopropenone sensitization with weekly scalp DPC. The material sequenced was whole blood, taken in connection with sensitization to the hapten diphenylcyclopropenone (DPC). All receptors derive from a woman aged 45 to 65 with alopecia areata. Some clones in this sample may be carry-over from other donors' samples.

This clonotype was found many times. V usage is TRBV4-2 and J usage is TRBJ2-1, with 10 bases identical to TRBD2. Trimming removed 2 bases from V and 4 bases from J; junction bases left unmatched: 8. The CDR3 covers 17 residues. In germline, CDR1 is LGHNA, CDR2 YNFKEQ. The DNA for the CDR3 is TGTGCCAGCAGCCAAAATAGACGGACTAGCGGTTACAATGAGCAGTTCTTC. Translated, it gives CASSQNRRTSGYNEQFF.

This clonotype was observed many times. V and J are TRBV28 and TRBJ2-7; 10 bases are shared with TRBD1. CDR1 MDHEN and CDR2 SYDVKM come from the germline V gene. The junction had 10 bases not matched to a gene; V was cut back by 6 bases and J by 2 bases. The CDR3 is 16 residues long. CDR3 DNA: TGTGCCAGCAGAAGTGCCTTGGGACAGGGGACCTACGAGCAGTACTTC. Translation: CASRSALGQGTYEQYF.

This clonotype was seen more than once but under ten times. The genes are TRBV6-5 and TRBJ1-1; D is possibly TRBD1 (6 bases). The V end lost 2 bases, the J end lost 11 bases, and 12 bases lay between the germline ends. The CDR3 is 12 amino acids. Germline V gene data show CDR1 as MNHEY and CDR2 as SVGAGI. CDR3 sequence: CASSYASGEAFF. In nucleotides, the CDR3 is TGTGCCAGCAGTTACGCTTCAGGGGAGGCTTTCTTT.

Note on this clonotype: A much bigger clone sits one base away, suggesting this may be a read error. This chain uses TRBV20-1 with TRBJ2-7; the match to TRBD1 covers 12 bases. The V gene end was trimmed by 6 bases and the J gene end by 6 bases; junction bases not matched to a gene: 12. This CDR3 has 15 amino acids. Per the germline V gene, CDR1 is DFQATT and CDR2 is SNEGSKA (reference sequence). The CDR3 nucleotides are TGCAGTGCGCCCCCCGGGACAGGGGGCCCCTTCGAGCAGTACTTC. It specifies CSAPPGTGGPFEQYF.

This clonotype was detected many times. This rearrangement joins TRBV6-2 or TRBV6-3 to TRBJ2-5; tentative D call: TRBD2 (6 bases). The length of the CDR3 is 13 residues. The V and J ends lost 5 bases and 5 bases respectively, with 12 bases between them. Germline V gene data show CDR1 as MNHEY and CDR2 as SVGEGT. CDR3 residues: CASSLGGKETQYF. CDR3 bases: TGTGCCAGCAGTCTTGGCGGGAAGGAGACCCAGTACTTC.

There are many counts of this clonotype. V gene TRBV6-2 or TRBV6-3 combines with J gene TRBJ1-1; TRBD1 aligns across 8 bases. CDR1 MNHEY and CDR2 SVGEGT come from the germline V gene. V lost 0 bases, J lost 11 bases, and 5 bases stayed unmatched. The length of the CDR3 is 13 residues. The CDR3 DNA reads TGTGCCAGCAGTTACTCGGACAGGGTCTCGGCTTTCTTT. It translates to CASSYSDRVSAFF.

This clonotype was found many times. The V and J genes are TRBV5-1 and TRBJ1-3; weak D call: TRBD1 (6 bases). Trimming took off 0 bases at V and 0 bases at J, with 10 bases between the two ends. CDR3 length: 16 residues. The V gene's germline CDR1 is SGHRS and CDR2 YFSETQ. CDR3 DNA sequence: TGCGCCAGCAGCTTGGTCGGGACACGCTCTGGAAACACCATATATTTT. Translating gives CASSLVGTRSGNTIYF. Variable domain in full (rest from reference TRBV5-1 and TRBJ1-3): KAGVTQTPRYLIKTRGQQVTLSCSPISGHRSVSWYQQTPGQGLQFLFEYFSETQRNKGNFPGRFSGRQFSNSRSEMNVSTLELGDSALYLCASSLVGTRSGNTIYFGEGSWLTVV.

This clonotype was seen a handful of times. This sequence joins TRBV12-3 or TRBV12-4 and TRBJ2-1; no definite D call. Between the trimmed V and J ends, which lost 2 bases and 7 bases, there was a span of 15 bases. CDR3 length equals 15 residues. The DNA of the CDR3 is TGTGCCAGCAGTTTATACCGGCAGGCCGGGAATGAGCAGTTCTTC. Amino acid sequence: CASSLYRQAGNEQFF.

This clonotype was seen many times. The rearrangement joins TRBV7-6 to TRBJ2-7; possibly TRBD2 for D (7 bases). With 1 base removed from V and 0 bases from J, the gap between germline ends came to 19 bases. The CDR3 is made up of 18 amino acids. Germline lookup yields CDR1 SGHVS and CDR2 FNYEAQ. The CDR3 here is CASSLVDMGGGSSYEQYF. CDR3 DNA sequence: TGTGCCAGCAGCTTAGTAGACATGGGGGGCGGGAGCTCCTACGAGCAGTACTTC.

The genes are TRBV20-1 and TRBJ2-7; D unresolved. The CDR3 is 14 residues long. V was cut by 2 bases and J by 3 bases, with 14 bases left in between. CDR1 DFQATT and CDR2 SNEGSKA come from the germline V gene (reference sequence). The CDR3 spells CSARNPPVHYEQYF. For the CDR3, the DNA is TGCAGTGCTAGAAACCCCCCAGTCCACTACGAGCAGTACTTC.

This clonotype was observed a few times. The V call is TRBV14, the J call TRBJ2-7, with D unclear. Deletions cut 4 bases from V and 4 bases from J, with 14 bases between. Germline CDR1 is SGHDN and CDR2 is FVKESK. The CDR3 contains 14 residues. DNA for the CDR3: TGTGCCAGCAGCCCCCAAGGCGGACCTTACGAGCAGTACTTC. Translation: CASSPQGGPYEQYF.

The chain couples TRBV29-1 to TRBJ2-6; D ambiguous. This CDR3 has 13 amino acids. Germline assignment: CDR1 SQVTM and CDR2 ANQGSEA. The V end was cut by 5 bases, the J end by 1 base, with 6 bases between. CDR3 bases: TGCAGCGTTTCAGAGTCTGGGGCCAACGTCCTGACTTTC. It yields the protein CSVSESGANVLTF.

Concerning this clonotype: A much bigger clone sits one base away, suggesting this may be a read error. V usage is TRBV7-9 and J usage is TRBJ2-3; TRBD2 matches 8 bases. The CDR3 runs to 17 residues. Germline V CDR1 and CDR2: SEHNR, FQNEAQ (reference sequence). The CDR3 nucleotides read TGTGCCAGCAGCCTAGCGGCTGGTAGCGGGAACACAGATACGCAGTATTTT. As protein: CASSLAAGSGNTDTQYF. Drawing the rest from reference TRBV7-9 and TRBJ2-3, the complete variable domain is DTGVSQNPRHKITKRGQNVTFRCDPISEHNRLYWYRQTLGQGPEFLTYFQNEAQLEKSRLLSDRFSAERPKGSFSTLEIQRTEQGDSAMYLCASSLAAGSGNTDTQYFGPGTRLTVL.

This clonotype showed up many times. The gene calls are TRBV6-1 and TRBJ1-6, with 7 bases aligning to TRBD1. The CDR3 totals 14 residues. CDR1 is MNHNS and CDR2 is SASEGT in the germline V gene. V dropped 6 bases and J dropped 9; count of bases not matched to a gene: 8. CDR3 nucleotides: TGTGCCAGCAGCCCACAGGGGAGTGGTTCACCCCTCCACTTT. Its protein product is CASSPQGSGSPLHF.

This clonotype was seen many times. The chain recombines TRBV28 with TRBJ1-1; the D is unclear. The CDR3 is made up of 12 amino acids. The germline V gene encodes CDR1 MDHEN and CDR2 SYDVKM. Trimming shortened V by 2 bases and J by 5 bases, and 6 bases separated the two germline ends. CDR3 DNA: TGTGCCAGCAGTTTAGGTGTGACTGAAGCTTTCTTT. As protein: CASSLGVTEAFF.

This clonotype was seen a handful of times. The chain links TRBV11-2 to TRBJ2-7, with D hard to call. CDR1 and CDR2 from the germline V gene are SGHAT and FQNNGV. V was pared by 3 bases and J by 11 bases, with 14 bases between. This CDR3 spans 12 amino acids. CDR3 coding DNA: TGTGCCAGCAGCTTCCTCACCTCGGAAGAGTACTTC. This encodes CASSFLTSEEYF. The full variable domain, completed using reference TRBV11-2 and TRBJ2-7, is EAGVAQSPRYKIIEKRQSVAFWCNPISGHATLYWYQQILGQGPKLLIQFQNNGVVDDSQLPKDRFSAERLKGVDSTLKIQPAKLEDSAVYLCASSFLTSEEYFGPGTRLTVT.

This clonotype was recorded many times. V and J are TRBV23-1 and TRBJ1-5; D remains ambiguous. TRBV23-1 is sorted into the ORF group, with uncertain function. The CDR3 totals 17 residues. Trimming pared 0 bases from V and 0 bases from J, leaving 12 bases between. The CDR3 region is CASSQSPDITSNQPQHF. Written as DNA, the CDR3 is TGCGCCAGCAGTCAATCACCCGACATAACTAGCAATCAGCCCCAGCATTTT.

This clonotype was detected ten times or more. This sequence joins TRBV2 and TRBJ1-1, with D unresolved. The CDR3 is made up of 12 amino acids. Germline CDR1 reads SNHLY; CDR2 reads FYNNEI. V gave up 4 bases and J gave up 11 bases, with 14 bases separating them. CDR3 DNA sequence: TGTGCCAGCAGTGCCGAAGGGAGTGTGGCTTTCTTT. Amino acid sequence: CASSAEGSVAFF.

In this sample, this clonotype turned up a few times. The chain recombines TRBV27 with TRBJ1-6; unclear D gene. Germline V gene sequence: CDR1 MNHEY, CDR2 SMNVEV (reference sequence). Deletions cut 5 bases from V and 4 bases from J, with 12 bases between. This CDR3 is 15 amino acids long. In DNA, the CDR3 is TGTGCCAGCAGTCCTAAAGGAGGTTATAATTCACCCCTCCACTTT. Amino acid sequence: CASSPKGGYNSPLHF.

The chain has TRBV4-2 and TRBJ2-5, with a weak D call TRBD2 (5 bases). Germline CDR1 LGHNA, CDR2 YNFKEQ. The V and J ends lost 0 bases and 1 base respectively, with 15 bases between them. The CDR3 length is 17 residues. CDR3 DNA: TGTGCCAGCAGCCAAGATCGACTTACGGGGATCCAAGAGACCCAGTACTTC. This gives the protein CASSQDRLTGIQETQYF.

The table lists this clonotype with many counts. The V call is TRBV4-2, the J call TRBJ2-3; D gene uncertain. V was cut by 1 base and J by 2 bases, with 13 bases left in between. The CDR3 runs 16 residues. Germline V gene data show CDR1 as LGHNA and CDR2 as YNFKEQ. Here the CDR3 DNA reads TGTGCCAGCAGCCAAGTCTTTGGGGATCCCACAGATACGCAGTATTTT. This sequence encodes CASSQVFGDPTDTQYF.

At least ten counts were recorded for this clonotype. The chain uses TRBV15 and TRBJ1-2, with a tentative D call TRBD1 (6 bases). V was clipped by 4 bases and J by 0 bases, with 15 bases between them. The CDR3 covers 16 residues. CDR1 and CDR2 (germline): LNHNV, YYDKDF (reference sequence). Written as DNA, the CDR3 is TGTGCCACCAGCACTCCCAGGGGCAGGGCTAACTATGGCTACACCTTC. Its protein product is CATSTPRGRANYGYTF.

The genes are TRBV5-1 and TRBJ1-1; 10 bases are shared with TRBD1. From germline, CDR1 is SGHRS and CDR2 YFSETQ. The V gene end was trimmed by 6 bases and the J gene end by 3 bases; junction bases not matched to a gene: 5. The CDR3 consists of 14 residues. DNA for the CDR3: TGCGCCAGCACCCTAGACAGGGGGCACACTGAAGCTTTCTTT. Protein: CASTLDRGHTEAFF.